A selection of T cell receptor beta chains follows, all from one sample in a study of regulatory T cells in long-lasting Graves disease. One entry per CDR3 protein results from TCRdb running MiXCR on the multiplex PCR reads. The table lists fewer than 450,000 distinct CDR3 sequences, over 14% of them singletons. These data were also reused for a study on T cells in Graves' hyperthyroidism and ophthalmopathy.

The input for sequencing was peripheral blood mononuclear cells (PBMCs), taken at new diagnosis, from a patient treated with antithyroid drugs. Receptors originate from a woman aged 40 to 55 with Graves disease. The CDR3 runs from the conserved cysteine through the conserved F or W. The D gene is left open where the match is weak. Not every row has a clone size; where given, it reads once, few, many or a size class.

>many|NA|TRBV11-3|TRBJ2-3
CAGRGTGTDTQYF
TGTGCCGGCAGGGGTACGGGGACAGATACGCAGTATTTT
>many|NA|TRBV7-8|TRBJ1-2
CASRHEGDGINYGYTF
TGTGCCAGCAGACACGAGGGGGACGGCATAAACTATGGCTACACCTTC
>many|NA|TRBV28|TRBJ2-2
CASARDTGELFF
TGTGCCAGTGCTCGGGACACCGGGGAGCTGTTTTTT
>many|TRBD2|TRBV2|TRBJ2-7
CASTNSGRVSSYEQYF
TGTGCCAGCACCAATAGCGGGAGGGTGTCCTCCTACGAGCAGTACTTC
>NA|NA|TRBV6-5|TRBJ1-4
CASSYSGNINEKLFF
TGTGCCAGCAGTTACTCGGGGAATATTAATGAAAAACTGTTTTTT
>NA|TRBD1|TRBV28|TRBJ1-2
CASSAGTVGGYTF
TGTGCCAGCAGCGCCGGGACAGTAGGAGGCTACACCTTC
>many|NA|TRBV29-1|TRBJ2-3
CSVEDYNTDTQYF
TGCAGCGTTGAAGATTACAACACAGATACGCAGTATTTT
>many|TRBD1|TRBV6-2/TRBV6-3|TRBJ2-7
CASSELGTGSYEQYF
TGTGCCAGCAGCGAACTCGGGACAGGGAGTTACGAGCAGTACTTC
>few|NA|TRBV12-3/TRBV12-4|TRBJ1-1
CATSLNMNTEAFF
TGTGCCACCAGTTTGAACATGAACACTGAAGCTTTCTTT
>many|NA|TRBV29-1|TRBJ2-5
CSVVEGETQYF
TGCAGCGTTGTAGAGGGGGAGACCCAGTACTTC
>many|NA|TRBV28|TRBJ2-4
CASSLTVVNIQYF
TGTGCCAGCAGTTTGACGGTTGTCAACATTCAGTACTTC
>few|TRBD2|TRBV10-2|TRBJ2-1
CASSLAGVGYEQFF
TGCGCCAGCAGTTTAGCGGGAGTCGGCTATGAGCAGTTCTTC
>few|TRBD1|TRBV5-1|TRBJ2-7
CASSLLGAGQGTEQYF
TGCGCCAGCAGCTTGTTGGGTGCGGGACAGGGAACCGAGCAGTACTTC
>few|TRBD1|TRBV11-2|TRBJ1-1
CASSLEPATGRKGAFF
TGTGCCAGCAGCTTAGAGCCCGCGACAGGGAGGAAGGGAGCTTTCTTT
>many|NA|TRBV7-2|TRBJ1-1
CASSNHRSTEAFF
TGTGCCAGCAGCAATCACAGATCTACTGAAGCTTTCTTT
>many|TRBD2|TRBV27|TRBJ2-7
CASRPELAGSSYEQYF
TGTGCCAGCAGACCCGAACTAGCGGGGAGCTCCTACGAGCAGTACTTC
>many|NA|TRBV7-2|TRBJ1-4
CASSLQGIDEKLFF
TGTGCCAGCAGCTTACAGGGGATCGATGAAAAACTGTTTTTT
>many|NA|TRBV12-3/TRBV12-4|TRBJ2-7
CASRSGPLGEQYF
TGTGCCAGCAGATCCGGCCCGCTGGGGGAGCAGTACTTC
>NA|TRBD1|TRBV3-1|TRBJ1-1
CASSPYGTGGAWNTEAFF
TGTGCCAGCAGCCCCTACGGGACAGGGGGCGCTTGGAACACTGAAGCTTTCTTT
>many|TRBD2|TRBV7-8|TRBJ2-1
CASSLEASGGRDNEQFF
TGTGCCAGCAGCTTAGAGGCTAGCGGGGGGCGGGACAATGAGCAGTTCTTC
>once|NA|TRBV2|TRBJ2-5
CASLIEGRVQYF
TGTGCCAGCCTAATTGAGGGCCGTGTCCAGTACTTC
>NA|TRBD2|TRBV6-1|TRBJ2-5
CASRFGLAGEQETQYF
TGTGCCAGCAGATTCGGACTAGCGGGAGAGCAAGAGACCCAGTACTTC
>many|TRBD2|TRBV11-2|TRBJ2-1
CASSFRPTGTSGRSSYNEQFF
TGTGCCAGCAGCTTTAGACCAACCGGGACTAGCGGGAGGTCATCCTACAATGAGCAGTTCTTC
>many|NA|TRBV12-3/TRBV12-4|TRBJ1-6
CASSLLGSYNSPLHF
TGTGCCAGCAGTTTACTGGGCTCCTATAATTCACCCCTCCACTTT
>many|TRBD2|TRBV24-1|TRBJ2-3
CATSAGLAGGSDTQYF
TGTGCCACCAGTGCCGGACTAGCGGGAGGGTCTGATACGCAGTATTTT
>NA|TRBD2|TRBV12-3/TRBV12-4|TRBJ2-1
CASKHSGSYNEQFF
TGTGCCAGCAAGCACAGCGGGAGCTACAATGAGCAGTTCTTC
>once|NA|TRBV28|TRBJ2-7
CASTPPRGRQYF
TGTGCCAGCACCCCGCCCAGGGGAAGGCAGTACTTC